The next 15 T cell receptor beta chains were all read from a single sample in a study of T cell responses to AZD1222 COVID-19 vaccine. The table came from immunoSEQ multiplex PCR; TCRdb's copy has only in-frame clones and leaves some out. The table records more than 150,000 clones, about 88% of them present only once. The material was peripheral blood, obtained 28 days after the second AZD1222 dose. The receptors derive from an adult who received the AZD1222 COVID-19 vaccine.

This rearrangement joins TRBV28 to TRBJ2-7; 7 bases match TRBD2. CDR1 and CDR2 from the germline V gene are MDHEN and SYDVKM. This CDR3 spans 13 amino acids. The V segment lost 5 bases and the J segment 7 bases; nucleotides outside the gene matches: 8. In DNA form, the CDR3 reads TGTGCCAGCAGTCGCGGGGGAGAGAGGGAGCAGTACTTC. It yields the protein CASSRGGEREQYF.

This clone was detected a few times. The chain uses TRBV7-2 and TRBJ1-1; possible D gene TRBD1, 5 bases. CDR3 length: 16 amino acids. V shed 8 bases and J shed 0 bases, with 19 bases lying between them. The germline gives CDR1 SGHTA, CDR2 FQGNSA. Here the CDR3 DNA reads TGTGCCAGCTCCCGATCCGGTCGACAGTTGAACACTGAAGCTTTCTTT. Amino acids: CASSRSGRQLNTEAFF. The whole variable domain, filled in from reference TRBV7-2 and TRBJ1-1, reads GAGVSQSPSNKVTEKGKDVELRCDPISGHTALYWYRQSLGQGLEFLIYFQGNSAPDKSGLPSDRFSAERTGGSVSTLTIQRTQQEDSAVYLCASSRSGRQLNTEAFFGQGTRLTVV.

This CDR3 reads CASREGGSSYEQYF. Written as DNA, the CDR3 is TGTGCCAGCAGGGAGGGGGGAAGCTCCTACGAGCAGTACTTC. V is TRBV27 and J is TRBJ2-7; D is tentatively TRBD1 or TRBD2 (6 bases each). Deletions cut 6 bases from V and 0 bases from J, with 12 bases between. The CDR3 length is 14 residues. CDR1 is MNHEY, CDR2 SMNVEV, per germline (reference sequence).

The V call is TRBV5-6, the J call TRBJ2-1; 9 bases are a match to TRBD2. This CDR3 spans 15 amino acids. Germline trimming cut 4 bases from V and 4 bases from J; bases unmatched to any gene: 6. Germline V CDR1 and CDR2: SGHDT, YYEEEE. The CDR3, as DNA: TGTGCCAGCAGCCAGCCAACTAGCGGGTACAATGAGCAGTTCTTC. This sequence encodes CASSQPTSGYNEQFF.

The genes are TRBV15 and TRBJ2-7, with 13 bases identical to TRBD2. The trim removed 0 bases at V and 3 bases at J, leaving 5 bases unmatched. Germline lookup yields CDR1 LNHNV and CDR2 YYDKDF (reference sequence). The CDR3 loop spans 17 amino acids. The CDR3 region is CATSREEGLAGIYEQYF. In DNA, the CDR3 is TGTGCCACCAGCAGAGAGGAGGGACTAGCGGGGATCTACGAGCAGTACTTC.

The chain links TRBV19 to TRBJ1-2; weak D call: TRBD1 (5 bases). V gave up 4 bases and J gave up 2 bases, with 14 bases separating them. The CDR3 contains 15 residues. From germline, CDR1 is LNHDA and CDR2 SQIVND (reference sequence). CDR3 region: CASSRFGTENYGYTF. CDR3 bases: TGTGCCAGTAGTAGGTTCGGGACCGAAAACTATGGCTACACCTTC.

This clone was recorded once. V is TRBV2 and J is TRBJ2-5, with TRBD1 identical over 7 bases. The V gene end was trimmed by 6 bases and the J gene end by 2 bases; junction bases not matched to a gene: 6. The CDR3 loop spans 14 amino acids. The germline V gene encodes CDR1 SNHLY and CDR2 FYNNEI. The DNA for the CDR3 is TGTGCCAGCAGCGAGGGACAGTATCAAGAGACCCAGTACTTC. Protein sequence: CASSEGQYQETQYF.

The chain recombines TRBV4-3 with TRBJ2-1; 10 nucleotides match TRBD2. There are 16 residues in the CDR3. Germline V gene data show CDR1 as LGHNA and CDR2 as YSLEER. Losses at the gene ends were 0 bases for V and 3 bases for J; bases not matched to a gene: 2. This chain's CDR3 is CASSQDLAGGYNEQFF. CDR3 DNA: TGCGCCAGCAGCCAAGATTTAGCGGGAGGCTACAATGAGCAGTTCTTC.

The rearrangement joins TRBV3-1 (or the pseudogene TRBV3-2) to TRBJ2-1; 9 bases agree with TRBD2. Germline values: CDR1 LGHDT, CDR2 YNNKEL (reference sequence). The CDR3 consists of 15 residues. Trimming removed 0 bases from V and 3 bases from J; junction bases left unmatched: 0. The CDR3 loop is CASSQELAGYNEQFF. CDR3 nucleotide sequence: TGTGCCAGCAGCCAAGAACTAGCGGGCTACAATGAGCAGTTCTTC.

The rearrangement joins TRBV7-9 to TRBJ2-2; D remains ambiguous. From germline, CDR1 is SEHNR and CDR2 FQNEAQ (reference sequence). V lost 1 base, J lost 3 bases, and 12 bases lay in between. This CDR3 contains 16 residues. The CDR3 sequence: CASSLVRGPYTGELFF. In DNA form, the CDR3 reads TGTGCCAGCAGCTTAGTTAGAGGACCGTACACCGGGGAGCTGTTTTTT.

CDR3 loop: CASSLDSGTEIYNEQFF. CDR3 DNA sequence: TGTGCCAGCAGCTTAGACTCCGGGACAGAGATCTACAATGAGCAGTTCTTC. The gene calls are TRBV11-2 and TRBJ2-1; 7 bases are a match to TRBD1. Germline V gene lookup returns CDR1 SGHAT and CDR2 FQNNGV. This CDR3 has 17 residues. Trimming cost V 0 bases and J 3 bases; bases outside gene matches: 8. The entire variable domain, with the rest obtained from reference TRBV11-2 and TRBJ2-1, is as follows: EAGVAQSPRYKIIEKRQSVAFWCNPISGHATLYWYQQILGQGPKLLIQFQNNGVVDDSQLPKDRFSAERLKGVDSTLKIQPAKLEDSAVYLCASSLDSGTEIYNEQFFGPGTRLTVL.

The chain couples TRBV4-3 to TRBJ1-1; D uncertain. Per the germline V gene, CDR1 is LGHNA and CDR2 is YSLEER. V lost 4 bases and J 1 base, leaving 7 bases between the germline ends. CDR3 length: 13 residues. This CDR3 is CASSPSQNTEAFF. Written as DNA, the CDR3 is TGCGCCAGCAGCCCTAGTCAGAACACTGAAGCTTTCTTT.

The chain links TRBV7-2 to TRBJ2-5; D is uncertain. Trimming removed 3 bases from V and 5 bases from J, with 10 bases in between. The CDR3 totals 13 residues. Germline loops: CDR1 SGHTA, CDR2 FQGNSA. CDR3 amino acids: CASSLSLGETQYF. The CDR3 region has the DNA TGTGCCAGCAGCTTGAGCTTGGGGGAGACCCAGTACTTC.

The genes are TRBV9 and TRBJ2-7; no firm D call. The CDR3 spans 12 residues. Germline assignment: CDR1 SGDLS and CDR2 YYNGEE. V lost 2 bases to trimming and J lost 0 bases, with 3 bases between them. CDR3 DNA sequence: TGTGCCAGCAGCGTCCCCTCCTACGAGCAGTACTTC. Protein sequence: CASSVPSYEQYF.

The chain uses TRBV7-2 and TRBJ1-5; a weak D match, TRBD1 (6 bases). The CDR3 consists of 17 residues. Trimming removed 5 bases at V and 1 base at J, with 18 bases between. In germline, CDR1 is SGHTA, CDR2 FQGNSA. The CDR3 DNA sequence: TGTGCCAGCAGCCCCGGAGTGGGGGGCCTAAGCAATCAGCCCCAGCATTTT. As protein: CASSPGVGGLSNQPQHF.